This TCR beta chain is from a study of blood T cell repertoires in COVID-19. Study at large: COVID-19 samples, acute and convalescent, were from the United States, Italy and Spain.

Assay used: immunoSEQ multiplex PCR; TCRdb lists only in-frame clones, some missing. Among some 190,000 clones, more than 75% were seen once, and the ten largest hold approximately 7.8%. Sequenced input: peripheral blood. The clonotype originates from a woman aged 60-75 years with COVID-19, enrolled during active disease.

The CDR3 region is CAISDPGQGLDEQYF. CDR3 DNA sequence: TGTGCCATCAGTGACCCGGGACAGGGACTGGACGAGCAGTACTTC. V gene TRBV10-3 combines with J gene TRBJ2-7, with 9 nucleotides matching TRBD1. The CDR3 contains 15 residues. Germline CDR1 and CDR2: ENHRY and SYGVKD. The junction had 8 bases not matched to a gene; V was cut back by 3 bases and J by 5 bases.